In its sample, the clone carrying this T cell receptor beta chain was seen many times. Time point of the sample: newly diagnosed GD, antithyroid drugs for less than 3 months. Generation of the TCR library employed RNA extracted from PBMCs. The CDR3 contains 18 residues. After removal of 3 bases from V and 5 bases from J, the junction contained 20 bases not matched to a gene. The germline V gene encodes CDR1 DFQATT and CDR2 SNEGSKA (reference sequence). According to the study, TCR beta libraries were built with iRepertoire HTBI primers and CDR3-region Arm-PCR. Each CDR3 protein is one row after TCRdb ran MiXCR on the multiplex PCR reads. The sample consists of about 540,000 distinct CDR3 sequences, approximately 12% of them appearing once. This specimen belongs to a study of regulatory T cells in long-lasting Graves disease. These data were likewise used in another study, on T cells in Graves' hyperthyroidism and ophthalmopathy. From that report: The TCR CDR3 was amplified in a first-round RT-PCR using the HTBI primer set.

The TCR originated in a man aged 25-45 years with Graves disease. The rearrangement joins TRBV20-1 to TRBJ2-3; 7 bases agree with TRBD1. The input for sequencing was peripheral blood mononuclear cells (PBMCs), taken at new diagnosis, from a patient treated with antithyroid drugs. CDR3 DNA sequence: TGCAGTGCTAGGAGACAGGGTGCCCCCTTACTGGTATTAGATACGCAGTATTTT. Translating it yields CSARRQGAPLLVLDTQYF.